Listed below are T cell receptor beta chains from one sample, sequenced in a study of blood T cell repertoires in COVID-19. The repertoire was sequenced with immunoSEQ multiplex PCR; TCRdb's copy has only in-frame clones and lacks some. In the table there are 150,000 to 190,000 clones, approximately 80% of which are singletons. What was sequenced was peripheral blood. Receptors were obtained from a woman older than 75 with acute or convalescent COVID-19. Both conserved end residues are part of each CDR3. The D gene is left open where the match is weak. Rows give clone size only sometimes, using once, few, many, or a class for an expanded clone.

j_call d_call v_call clone_size cdr3_nt cdr3_aa
TRBJ1-1 TRBD1 TRBV5-1 NA TGCGCCAGCAGCCGCGACAGGGGGGTAAGCACTGAAGCTTTCTTT CASSRDRGVSTEAFF
TRBJ2-1 TRBD2 TRBV7-3 few TGTGCCAGCAGCTTCGGGGGGAACAATGAGCAGTTCTTC CASSFGGNNEQFF
TRBJ1-1 TRBD1 TRBV5-1 NA TGCGCCAGCAGCACGGGACAGCAAAACACTGAAGCTTTCTTT CASSTGQQNTEAFF
TRBJ2-2 TRBD1 TRBV18 NA TGTGCCAGCTCCGCTCAAGGGGGCCTCGCGAACACCGGGGAGCTGTTTTTT CASSAQGGLANTGELFF
TRBJ1-3 NA TRBV7-9 few TGTGCCAGCAGCTCCGCGGACATTCACTCTGGAAACACCATATATTTT CASSSADIHSGNTIYF
TRBJ1-5 TRBD1 TRBV19 NA TGTGCCAGTAGAAAAGGGGGACAGAGTAATCAGCCCCAGCATTTT CASRKGGQSNQPQHF
TRBJ1-1 NA TRBV25-1 NA TGTGCCAGCAGTGAATTCAGAGGTCAGAACACTGAAGCTTTCTTT CASSEFRGQNTEAFF
TRBJ1-1 NA TRBV6-6 once TGTGCCAGCAGGGGGGGGAGCAACACTGAAGCTTTCTTT CASRGGSNTEAFF
TRBJ1-4 NA TRBV5-1 NA TGCGCCAGCAGCTTGGATCCGGGAACAACTAATGAAAAACTGTTTTTT CASSLDPGTTNEKLFF
TRBJ1-2 NA TRBV6-5 few TGTGCCAGCAGTTACTCAGCGGAATATGGCTACACCTTC CASSYSAEYGYTF
TRBJ2-1 TRBD2 TRBV7-3 NA TGTGCCAGCAGCTCCTCCTCGACTAGCGGGGGGGCCCACCGGAATGAGCAGTTCTTC CASSSSSTSGGAHRNEQFF
TRBJ1-1 TRBD1 TRBV18 NA TGTGCCAGCTCACCACAGGGGGCGACTCCAATGAACACTGAAGCTTTCTTT CASSPQGATPMNTEAFF
TRBJ1-1 NA TRBV6-5 NA TGTGCCAGCAGTTACTCGTACCCAGTAAACACTGAAGCTTTCTTT CASSYSYPVNTEAFF
TRBJ1-1 NA TRBV16 NA TGTGCCAGCAGCCAATCACGGCAGGGTGGGACTGAAGCTTTCTTT CASSQSRQGGTEAFF
TRBJ1-5 TRBD1 TRBV2 NA TGTGCCAGCAGTGAACCGGACAGGCGCCAGCCCCAGCATTTT CASSEPDRRQPQHF
TRBJ1-4 TRBD1 TRBV27 few TGTGCCAGCAGACAGGGGTGGGAAAAACTGTTTTTT CASRQGWEKLFF
TRBJ2-1 NA TRBV6-5 NA TGTGCCAGCAGTTACTTCCCGGGACAATTAATAAATGAGCAGTTCTTC CASSYFPGQLINEQFF
TRBJ1-3 TRBD1 TRBV2 NA TGTGCCAGCAGCGGGACAGGGGACTCTGGAAACACCATATATTTT CASSGTGDSGNTIYF
TRBJ2-1 TRBD1 TRBV24-1 NA TGTGCCACCAGGGAGACAGGGGAGGATGAGCAGTTCTTC CATRETGEDEQFF
TRBJ2-3 NA TRBV5-8 NA TGTGCCAGCAGCACCCACAGGGTTGAAGATACGCAGTATTTT CASSTHRVEDTQYF
TRBJ1-2 NA TRBV4-2 NA TGTGCCAGCAGCCAAGATCTTGTGTCAGGGGACTATGGCTACACCTTC CASSQDLVSGDYGYTF
TRBJ2-7 NA TRBV30 NA TGTGCCTGGAGGGGGGCTGAAGGGTGGGGTTTCGCAGGGGCTCACTCCTACGAGCAGTACTTC CAWRGAEGWGFAGAHSYEQYF
TRBJ1-2 NA TRBV5-8 NA TGTGCCAGCAGCCTTCCACACGTTACAGGAGACTATGGCTACACCTTC CASSLPHVTGDYGYTF
TRBJ2-7 TRBD1 TRBV5-1 NA TGCGCCAGCAGCTTCAACAGGGGCCCTACCTACGAGCAGTACTTC CASSFNRGPTYEQYF
TRBJ1-2 TRBD1 TRBV19 few TGTGCCAGTAGTGTTGGGACAGGGATTGATGGCTACACCTTC CASSVGTGIDGYTF
TRBJ1-1 NA TRBV19 few TGTGCCAGTAGTGCCCGGGACAAACAAAACACTGAAGCTTTCTTT CASSARDKQNTEAFF
TRBJ2-7 TRBD1 TRBV6-5 NA TGTGCCAGCAGGTCGGGACAGACCTACGAGCAGTACTTC CASRSGQTYEQYF
TRBJ1-5 NA TRBV11-2 NA TGTGCCAGCAGCTTTTCAAACAATCAGCCCCAGCATTTT CASSFSNNQPQHF
TRBJ2-1 TRBD2 TRBV5-1 NA TGCGCCAGCAGCGACCCCGGGACTAGCGCCAATGAGCAGTTCTTC CASSDPGTSANEQFF
TRBJ1-5 NA TRBV7-2 NA TGTGCCAGCAGCTTAGGGCTAGGCGGGCAGCCCCAGCATTTT CASSLGLGGQPQHF
TRBJ2-2 TRBD2 TRBV23-1 NA TGCGCCAGCAGTCAATCGGTTTCGGGCGGGACTAGACCAAACACCGGGGAGCTGTTTTTT CASSQSVSGGTRPNTGELFF
TRBJ1-2 NA TRBV18 NA TGTGCCAGCTCACCCCAGTCGCCAGGGATCTATGGCTACACCTTC CASSPQSPGIYGYTF
TRBJ2-1 TRBD2 TRBV5-1 once TGCGCCAGCAGCTTGACAGCGGGAGTTAATGAGCAGTTCTTC CASSLTAGVNEQFF
TRBJ1-2 NA TRBV5-4 NA TGTGCCAGCACCTTACCGGGAAGGGATGCCTATGGCTACACCTTC CASTLPGRDAYGYTF
TRBJ2-6 NA TRBV7-8 once TGTGCCAGCAGCTTAGTGGGTAGCAGCTCTGGGGCCAACGTCCTGACTTTC CASSLVGSSSGANVLTF
TRBJ2-3 NA TRBV4-3 NA TGCGCCAGCAGCCAAGCGGCTAGGGATACGCAGTATTTT CASSQAARDTQYF
TRBJ2-6 NA TRBV2 NA TGTGCCAGCAGTGCAGAATCTGGGGCCAACGTCCTGACTTTC CASSAESGANVLTF
TRBJ1-4 TRBD1 TRBV5-1 many TGCGCCAGCAGCTTGGGAGGGGGCGATGAAAAACTGTTTTTT CASSLGGGDEKLFF
TRBJ1-1 NA TRBV19 NA TGTGCCAGTAGCGTACAGGGATCCACTGAAGCTTTCTTT CASSVQGSTEAFF
TRBJ2-3 NA TRBV11-2 NA TGTGCCAGCAGCTTGACCGGGTTCGGGACAGATACGCAGTATTTT CASSLTGFGTDTQYF
TRBJ1-1 NA TRBV19 few TGTGCCAGTAGTATAGATCTTTCCACCCAGGGGATCGCTTTCTTT CASSIDLSTQGIAFF
TRBJ2-3 NA TRBV29-1 NA TGCAGCGCTAGCGACCTAGTGGCAGATACGCAGTATTTT CSASDLVADTQYF
TRBJ1-1 TRBD1 TRBV5-1 NA TGCGCCAGCAGCTGGGGACAGTTGAACACTGAAGCTTTCTTT CASSWGQLNTEAFF
TRBJ2-3 NA TRBV9 few TGTGCCAGCAGCGTAGCTGGGCAGCTTAGCACAGATACGCAGTATTTT CASSVAGQLSTDTQYF
TRBJ2-1 NA TRBV11-1 NA TGTGCCAGCAGCTACAGGGTTGATGAGCAGTTCTTC CASSYRVDEQFF